These 30 T cell receptor beta chains were all obtained from the same sample, sequenced in a study of cytomegalovirus exposure and HLA in healthy donors. Primers: 60 Vbeta forward and 13 Jbeta reverse. TCRdb's copy holds only in-frame clones and misses some; the assay was immunoSEQ multiplex PCR. The sample's table shows around 51,000 clones. Sequencing was performed on PBMCs. These TCRs come from a man aged 35-49 years in good health and CMV-seropositive.

The chain recombines TRBV30 with TRBJ2-7, with 10 bases that match TRBD2. CDR1 is GTSNPN, CDR2 SVGIG, per germline (reference sequence). The V segment lost 4 bases and the J segment 3 bases; nucleotides outside the gene matches: 0. CDR3 size: 12 residues. The CDR3 reads CAWTSGGYEQYF. CDR3 bases: TGTGCCTGGACTAGCGGGGGCTACGAGCAGTACTTC.

The chain combines TRBV5-6 with TRBJ1-1; D is possibly TRBD1 (5 bases). Trimming took 0 bases from V and 11 from J, leaving 17 bases between them. Germline-derived CDR1 and CDR2 are SGHDT and YYEEEE. This CDR3 spans 14 amino acids. The CDR3 is CASSLGRAGFYAFF. The CDR3 nucleotides are TGTGCCAGCAGCTTGGGTAGAGCAGGGTTTTACGCTTTCTTT.

The chain combines TRBV28 with TRBJ1-1; tentatively, D is TRBD1 (6 bases). This CDR3 has 17 amino acids. The germline V and J ends were trimmed by 5 bases and 2 bases, with 21 bases remaining between them. Germline V gene data show CDR1 as MDHEN and CDR2 as SYDVKM. In DNA form, the CDR3 reads TGTGCCAGCAGTACGAAGGACAGCCAACTGGTTAACACTGAAGCTTTCTTT. Residues: CASSTKDSQLVNTEAFF.

The rearrangement joins TRBV7-9 to TRBJ2-5; 11 nucleotides match TRBD2. V was clipped by 5 bases and J by 1 base; unmatched bases: 3. This CDR3 has 15 amino acids. Per the germline V gene, CDR1 is SEHNR and CDR2 is FQNEAQ (reference sequence). CDR3 DNA: TGTGCCAGCAGCATCCTAGCGGGGGGCCAAGAGACCCAGTACTTC. Translating it yields CASSILAGGQETQYF.

The chain has TRBV19 and TRBJ2-7; 8 bases fit TRBD1. In germline, CDR1 is LNHDA, CDR2 SQIVND (reference sequence). The CDR3 runs 12 residues. V lost 6 bases, J lost 7 bases, and 5 bases stayed unmatched. The CDR3 nucleotides read TGTGCCAGTAGACAGGGGGGTTTGGAGCAGTACTTC. Translation gives CASRQGGLEQYF.

The chain links TRBV6-6 to TRBJ2-2, with D possibly TRBD1 on 6 matching bases. Germline CDR1 reads MNHNY; CDR2 reads SVGAGI (reference sequence). The CDR3 runs to 15 residues. V was shortened by 0 bases and J by 1 base, with 6 bases between the two germline ends. The CDR3 sequence is CASSYSGQNTGELFF. CDR3 nucleotide sequence: TGTGCCAGCAGTTACTCGGGACAGAACACCGGGGAGCTGTTTTTT.

The rearrangement uses TRBV7-9 and TRBJ2-1; D remains ambiguous. V was pared by 2 bases and J by 3 bases, with 8 bases between. CDR1 SEHNR and CDR2 FQNEAQ come from the germline V gene (reference sequence). This CDR3 region has 14 residues. The CDR3 spells CASSLTADYNEQFF. DNA for the CDR3: TGTGCCAGCAGCTTAACTGCGGACTACAATGAGCAGTTCTTC.

This rearrangement joins TRBV9 to TRBJ2-5; TRBD2 agrees at 13 bases. Unmatched junction bases numbered 8, after V lost 1 base and J lost 2 bases. The CDR3 runs 18 residues. Germline V CDR1 and CDR2: SGDLS, YYNGEE. The CDR3 region has the DNA TGTGCCAGCAGCGTATCGTCCGGGACTAGCGGGGAGCAAGAGACCCAGTACTTC. This encodes CASSVSSGTSGEQETQYF.

The CDR3 DNA reads as TGCGCCAGCAGCGCAGGGGACAGGGGTCTGGAGACCCAGTACTTC. Its protein product is CASSAGDRGLETQYF. The chain uses TRBV5-1 and TRBJ2-5, with 10 bases identical to TRBD1. Germline V lookup: CDR1 SGHRS, CDR2 YFSETQ. Trimming took 4 bases from V and 5 from J; bases not matched to a gene: 8. The CDR3 has 15 residues.

The gene calls are TRBV13 and TRBJ2-2, with TRBD1 identical over 8 bases. CDR1 is PRHDT and CDR2 is FYEKMQ in the germline V gene (reference sequence). The CDR3 extends over 15 amino acids. J lost 7 bases, V lost 1 base, and 5 bases had no gene match. The CDR3 region has the DNA TGTGCCAGCAGCTTAGCGCAGGGGGCTGGCGGGGAGCTGTTTTTT. The encoded protein is CASSLAQGAGGELFF.

CDR3 nucleotides: TGTGCCAGCAGCTTAAACGGCGGGACAGATACGCAGTATTTT. This translates into CASSLNGGTDTQYF. The rearrangement joins TRBV7-3 to TRBJ2-3; TRBD2 might be the D (5 bases). The germline V gene has CDR1 SGHTA and CDR2 FQGTGA. The CDR3 runs 14 residues. Trimming stripped 1 base from V and 3 bases from J, with 8 bases between. Combining the CDR3 with reference TRBV7-3 and TRBJ2-3 gives the whole variable domain GAGVSQTPSNKVTEKGKYVELRCDPISGHTALYWYRQSLGQGPEFLIYFQGTGAADDSGLPNDRFFAVRPEGSVSTLKIQRTERGDSAVYLCASSLNGGTDTQYFGPGTRLTVL.

The chain employs TRBV27 and TRBJ2-1; a possible D gene is TRBD1 (6 bases). Germline loops: CDR1 MNHEY, CDR2 SMNVEV (reference sequence). There are 15 residues in the CDR3. V was cut by 7 bases and J by 6 bases, with 19 bases left in between. The CDR3, as DNA: TGTGCCAGCATATCAGGGGACGATACGGGCAATGAGCAGTTCTTC. Translated: CASISGDDTGNEQFF.

V and J are TRBV7-3 and TRBJ1-1; the D gene is possibly TRBD1 (5 bases). CDR3 length equals 13 residues. CDR1 and CDR2 (germline): SGHTA, FQGTGA. With 5 bases removed from V and 4 bases from J, the gap between germline ends came to 11 bases. This CDR3 is CASSATGGTEAFF. The CDR3 DNA sequence: TGTGCCAGCAGCGCTACGGGGGGCACTGAAGCTTTCTTT.

The chain uses TRBV27 and TRBJ2-7; 11 bases map to TRBD2. In germline, CDR1 is MNHEY, CDR2 SMNVEV (reference sequence). The CDR3 length is 16 residues. V dropped 5 bases and J dropped 4; count of bases not matched to a gene: 10. CDR3 protein: CASSPIGTSGSYEQYF. DNA for the CDR3: TGTGCCAGCAGTCCGATCGGAACTAGCGGGAGTTACGAGCAGTACTTC.

CDR3: CASSQGNQPQHF. The CDR3, as DNA: TGTGCCAGCAGCCAGGGAAATCAGCCCCAGCATTTT. The V gene is TRBV28, the J gene TRBJ1-5, with a weak D call TRBD1 (5 bases). Germline lookup yields CDR1 MDHEN and CDR2 SYDVKM. Trimming took off 6 bases at V and 4 bases at J, with 7 bases between the two ends. The CDR3 is 12 amino acids.

The chain couples TRBV9 to TRBJ2-3; 9 positions agree with TRBD2. Germline CDR1 and CDR2: SGDLS and YYNGEE. This CDR3 contains 16 residues. After removal of 4 bases from V and 0 bases from J, the junction contained 6 bases not matched to a gene. CDR3 region: CASSLPRGGSTDTQYF. As DNA, the CDR3 is TGTGCCAGCAGCTTGCCGCGGGGGGGAAGCACAGATACGCAGTATTTT.

The chain has TRBV5-4 and TRBJ2-5; D possibly corresponds to TRBD1 (7 bases). This CDR3 is built from 16 residues. The V end lost 3 bases, the J end lost 2 bases, and 17 bases lay between the germline ends. Germline loops: CDR1 SGHNT, CDR2 YYREEE (reference sequence). CDR3 in DNA: TGTGCCAGCAGCTCGCCCTCCAGGGGGAGGCAAGAGACCCAGTACTTC. Protein product: CASSSPSRGRQETQYF.

This chain joins TRBV7-2 and TRBJ2-3; 7 positions match TRBD2. V gave up 4 bases and J gave up 6 bases; unmatched junction bases: 7. The CDR3 is 14 amino acids. Germline-derived CDR1 and CDR2 are SGHTA and FQGNSA. The CDR3 sequence: CASSSGTKGDTQYF. The CDR3 DNA follows: TGTGCCAGCAGCTCCGGGACTAAGGGGGATACGCAGTATTTT. Variable domain in full (rest from reference TRBV7-2 and TRBJ2-3): GAGVSQSPSNKVTEKGKDVELRCDPISGHTALYWYRQSLGQGLEFLIYFQGNSAPDKSGLPSDRFSAERTGGSVSTLTIQRTQQEDSAVYLCASSSGTKGDTQYFGPGTRLTVL.

The chain joins TRBV28 to TRBJ2-1, with 12 bases fitting TRBD2. The length of the CDR3 is 15 residues. Germline trimming cut 6 bases from V and 9 bases from J; bases unmatched to any gene: 9. Germline V gene data show CDR1 as MDHEN and CDR2 as SYDVKM. In DNA form, the CDR3 reads TGTGCCAGCAGGGAGGAACTAGCGGGGGGCTCTGAGCAGTTCTTC. Translation gives CASREELAGGSEQFF. The full variable domain, with the rest looked up from reference TRBV28 and TRBJ2-1, is DVKVTQSSRYLVKRTGEKVFLECVQDMDHENMFWYRQDPGLGLRLIYFSYDVKMKEKGDIPEGYSVSREKKERFSLILESASTNQTSMYLCASREELAGGSEQFFGPGTRLTVL.

This chain links TRBV30 with TRBJ1-4, with a possible D match to TRBD1 (5 bases). Germline lookup yields CDR1 GTSNPN and CDR2 SVGIG (reference sequence). The V gene lost 2 bases and the J gene lost 4 bases, with 8 bases spanning the gap. The CDR3 is 13 amino acids. The CDR3 region has the DNA TGTGCCTGGAGTCGAGACAGTAATGAAAAACTGTTTTTT. Translation gives CAWSRDSNEKLFF.

The chain combines TRBV4-2 with TRBJ1-1, with 8 bases identical to TRBD1. CDR3 length: 16 residues. The J segment lost 11 bases and the V segment lost 4 bases, leaving 18 bases of the junction unmatched. Per the germline V gene, CDR1 is LGHNA and CDR2 is YNFKEQ. CDR3 residues: CASSPPNRGKVVGAFF. CDR3 DNA: TGTGCCAGCAGCCCCCCCAACAGGGGGAAAGTAGTAGGGGCTTTCTTT.

The chain is built from TRBV12-2 and TRBJ2-1; the table's TRBD2 call for D was not verified on the DNA. TRBV12-2 constitutes a pseudogene. The CDR3 contains 16 residues. This chain's CDR3 is CASRQGLAGAYNEQFF. DNA of the CDR3: TGTGCAAGTCGCCAAGGACTAGCGGGAGCCTACAATGAGCAGTTCTTC.

This rearrangement joins TRBV7-9 to TRBJ2-1; no definite D call. V shed 5 bases and J shed 2 bases, with 10 bases lying between them. Germline CDR1 is SEHNR and CDR2 is FQNEAQ (reference sequence). The CDR3 extends over 14 amino acids. The CDR3 loop reads CASSLSGPYNEQFF. The CDR3 DNA sequence: TGTGCCAGCAGCCTCAGTGGGCCCTACAATGAGCAGTTCTTC.

The chain is built from TRBV29-1 and TRBJ2-7, with a possible D match to TRBD2 (5 bases). The length of the CDR3 is 13 residues. V was shortened by 8 bases and J by 8 bases, with 22 bases between the two germline ends. The V gene's germline CDR1 is SQVTM and CDR2 ANQGSEA. In DNA, the CDR3 is TGCAGCACAACCCGACTACCACGTACCCAGCAGTACTTC. Translated: CSTTRLPRTQQYF.

This chain uses TRBV9 with TRBJ2-1; the match to TRBD2 covers 10 bases. After removal of 0 bases from V and 10 bases from J, the junction contained 10 bases not matched to a gene. The CDR3 sequence is 16 residues long. Looked up from germline, CDR1 is SGDLS and CDR2 is YYNGEE. The CDR3 protein is CASSVALASGSREQFF. In DNA form, the CDR3 reads TGTGCCAGCAGCGTAGCTCTGGCTAGCGGGAGTCGGGAGCAGTTCTTC.

The gene calls are TRBV18 and TRBJ1-1; D gene unclear. Trimming pared 6 bases from V and 1 base from J, leaving 18 bases between. Germline values: CDR1 KGHSH, CDR2 LQKENI. The CDR3 spans 16 residues. The CDR3 is CASSQSSKRENTEAFF. The CDR3, as DNA: TGTGCCAGCTCGCAGAGCTCCAAGAGGGAGAACACTGAAGCTTTCTTT.

V is TRBV11-2 and J is TRBJ2-3; 8 bases line up with TRBD1. J lost 1 base, V lost 6 bases, and 3 bases had no gene match. The germline gives CDR1 SGHAT, CDR2 FQNNGV. This CDR3 is built from 14 residues. CDR3 in amino acids: CASSTTGGTDTQYF. The CDR3 DNA reads as TGTGCCAGCAGTACGACAGGGGGCACAGATACGCAGTATTTT.

The CDR3 is CASSSGQLNTEAFF. Here the CDR3 DNA reads TGTGCCAGCAGCTCTGGACAATTAAACACTGAAGCTTTCTTT. This rearrangement joins TRBV7-8 to TRBJ1-1, with D possibly matching TRBD1 (5 bases). CDR1 is SGHVS, CDR2 FQNEAQ, per germline. The CDR3 has 14 residues. Trimming shortened V by 4 bases and J by 2 bases, and 11 bases separated the two germline ends.

V usage is TRBV2 and J usage is TRBJ2-5, with D tentatively TRBD1 (6 bases). V lost 7 bases and J 4 bases, leaving 16 bases between the germline ends. CDR1 and CDR2 from the germline V gene are SNHLY and FYNNEI. The CDR3 length is 14 residues. CDR3 amino acids: CASMPGHGGETQYF. For the CDR3, the DNA is TGTGCCAGCATGCCGGGACATGGGGGAGAGACCCAGTACTTC.

V and J are TRBV7-2 and TRBJ2-1; 8 bases match TRBD2. V lost 5 bases and J lost 10; bases outside the gene matches: 10. Per germline, CDR1 SGHTA and CDR2 FQGNSA. The CDR3 is 14 amino acids. In DNA, the CDR3 is TGTGCCAGCAGCGTTAGCGGGACACTTCGAGAGCAGTTCTTC. This sequence encodes CASSVSGTLREQFF. The complete variable domain, with remaining parts taken from reference TRBV7-2 and TRBJ2-1, reads GAGVSQSPSNKVTEKGKDVELRCDPISGHTALYWYRQSLGQGLEFLIYFQGNSAPDKSGLPSDRFSAERTGGSVSTLTIQRTQQEDSAVYLCASSVSGTLREQFFGPGTRLTVL.